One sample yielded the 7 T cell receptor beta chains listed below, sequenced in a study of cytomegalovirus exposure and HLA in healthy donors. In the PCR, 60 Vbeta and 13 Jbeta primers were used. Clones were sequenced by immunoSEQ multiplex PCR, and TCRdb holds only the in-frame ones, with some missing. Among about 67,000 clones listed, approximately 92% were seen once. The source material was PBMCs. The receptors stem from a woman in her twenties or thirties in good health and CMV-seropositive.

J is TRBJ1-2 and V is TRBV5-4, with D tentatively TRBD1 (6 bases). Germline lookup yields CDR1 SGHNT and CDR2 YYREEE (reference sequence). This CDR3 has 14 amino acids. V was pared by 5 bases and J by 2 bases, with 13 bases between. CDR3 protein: CASSQGGENYGYTF. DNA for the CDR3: TGTGCCAGCAGTCAAGGGGGAGAGAACTATGGCTACACCTTC.

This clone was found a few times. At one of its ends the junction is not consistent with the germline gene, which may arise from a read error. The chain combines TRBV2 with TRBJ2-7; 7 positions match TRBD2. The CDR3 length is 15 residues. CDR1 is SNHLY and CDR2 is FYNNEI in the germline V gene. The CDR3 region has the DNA TGTGCCAGCAGTGAAGCTCCGACTAGCTCCCACGAGCAGTACTTC. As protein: CASSEAPTSSHEQYF.

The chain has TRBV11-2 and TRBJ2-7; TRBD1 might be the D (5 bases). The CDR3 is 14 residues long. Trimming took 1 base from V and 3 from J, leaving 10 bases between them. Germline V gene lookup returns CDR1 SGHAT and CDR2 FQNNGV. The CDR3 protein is CASSLGWGDYEQYF. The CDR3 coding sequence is TGTGCCAGCAGCTTAGGATGGGGCGACTACGAGCAGTACTTC.

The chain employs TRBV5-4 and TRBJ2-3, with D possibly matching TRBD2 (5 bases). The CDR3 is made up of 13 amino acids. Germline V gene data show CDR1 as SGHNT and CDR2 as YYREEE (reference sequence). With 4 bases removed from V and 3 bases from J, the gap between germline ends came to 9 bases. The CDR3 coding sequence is TGTGCCAGCAGCCCGTGGGAGACAGATACGCAGTATTTT. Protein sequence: CASSPWETDTQYF. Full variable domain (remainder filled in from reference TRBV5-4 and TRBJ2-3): ETGVTQSPTHLIKTRGQQVTLRCSSQSGHNTVSWYQQALGQGPQFIFQYYREEENGRGNFPPRFSGLQFPNYSSELNVNALELDDSALYLCASSPWETDTQYFGPGTRLTVL.

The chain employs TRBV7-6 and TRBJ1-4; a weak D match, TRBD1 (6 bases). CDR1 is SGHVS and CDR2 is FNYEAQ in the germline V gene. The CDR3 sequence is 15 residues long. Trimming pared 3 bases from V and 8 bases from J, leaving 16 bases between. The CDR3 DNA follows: TGTGCCAGCAGCTTCGGTCGAGGGGGTGACGAAAAACTGTTTTTT. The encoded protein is CASSFGRGGDEKLFF.

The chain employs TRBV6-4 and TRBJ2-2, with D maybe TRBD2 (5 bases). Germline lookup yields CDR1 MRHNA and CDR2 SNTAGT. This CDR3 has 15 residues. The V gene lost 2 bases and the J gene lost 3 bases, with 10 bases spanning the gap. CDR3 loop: CASSDGFGDTGELFF. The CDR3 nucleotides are TGTGCCAGCAGTGACGGGTTCGGGGACACCGGGGAGCTGTTTTTT.

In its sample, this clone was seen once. The chain's CDR3 is CASGSPLSPTDTQYF. The CDR3 DNA follows: TGTGCTAGTGGCTCCCCACTAAGTCCCACAGATACGCAGTATTTT. The rearrangement joins TRBV12-5 to TRBJ2-3; D gene unclear. Germline assignment: CDR1 LGHNT and CDR2 FRNRAP. V shed 6 bases and J shed 2 bases, with 15 bases lying between them. The CDR3 has 15 amino acids.